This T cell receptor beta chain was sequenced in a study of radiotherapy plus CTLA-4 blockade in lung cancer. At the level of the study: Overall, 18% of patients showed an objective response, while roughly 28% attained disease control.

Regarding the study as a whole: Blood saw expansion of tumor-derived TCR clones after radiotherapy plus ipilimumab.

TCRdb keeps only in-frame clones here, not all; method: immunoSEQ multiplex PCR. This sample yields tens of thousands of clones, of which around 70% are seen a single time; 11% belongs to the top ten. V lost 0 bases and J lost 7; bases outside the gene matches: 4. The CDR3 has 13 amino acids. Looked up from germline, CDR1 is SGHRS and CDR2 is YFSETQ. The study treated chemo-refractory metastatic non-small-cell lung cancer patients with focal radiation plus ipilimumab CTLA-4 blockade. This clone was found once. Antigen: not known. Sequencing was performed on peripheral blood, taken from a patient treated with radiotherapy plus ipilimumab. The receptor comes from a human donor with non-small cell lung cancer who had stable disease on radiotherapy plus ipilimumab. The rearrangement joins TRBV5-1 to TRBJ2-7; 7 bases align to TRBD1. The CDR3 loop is CASSLETGYEQYF. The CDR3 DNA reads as TGCGCCAGCAGCTTGGAGACAGGGTATGAGCAGTACTTC. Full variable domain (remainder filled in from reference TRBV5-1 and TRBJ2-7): KAGVTQTPRYLIKTRGQQVTLSCSPISGHRSVSWYQQTPGQGLQFLFEYFSETQRNKGNFPGRFSGRQFSNSRSEMNVSTLELGDSALYLCASSLETGYEQYFGPGTRLTVT.